The 21 T cell receptor beta chains below come from one sample, sequenced in a study of human T cells and chemical hapten exposure. TCRdb fed the RACE reads into MiXCR, producing one record per CDR3 protein. Among 350,000 or so distinct CDR3 sequences listed, around 7% were seen once. Stated time point: patch test 1, 2 weeks after DPC sensitization. The treatment: therapeutic diphenylcyclopropenone sensitization with weekly scalp DPC. The sequenced sample was whole blood, obtained in connection with sensitization to the hapten diphenylcyclopropenone (DPC). These receptors were obtained from a woman between 18 and 29 years old with alopecia areata. Some clones in this sample may be carry-over from other donors' samples.

This clonotype has at least ten counts. V gene TRBV20-1 combines with J gene TRBJ2-7, with TRBD1 identical over 10 bases. This CDR3 region has 15 residues. CDR1 DFQATT and CDR2 SNEGSKA come from the germline V gene (reference sequence). With V trimmed by 0 bases and J by 3 bases, 5 bases remained unmatched. Written as DNA, the CDR3 is TGCAGTGCTAGAGATCCCGGACAGGGGGGCTACGAGCAGTACTTC. It translates to CSARDPGQGGYEQYF.

This chain links TRBV28 with TRBJ2-2, with a weak D call TRBD1 (6 bases). Germline CDR1 and CDR2: MDHEN and SYDVKM. Trimming took off 1 base at V and 8 bases at J, with 14 bases between the two ends. The CDR3 totals 15 residues. CDR3 bases: TGTGCCAGCAGTTTATTTCTGGGGGCGCAGGGGGAGCTGTTTTTT. It codes for CASSLFLGAQGELFF.

This clonotype was seen at least ten times. The rearrangement links TRBV10-3 to TRBJ2-3; perhaps TRBD1 as D (6 bases). The CDR3 contains 14 residues. The V end lost 10 bases, the J end lost 2 bases, and 16 bases lay between the germline ends. Germline CDR1 reads ENHRY; CDR2 reads SYGVKD. Here the CDR3 DNA reads TGTGCCACGTCTCGAACAGGGCCCACAGATACGCAGTATTTT. Translated, it gives CATSRTGPTDTQYF.

This clonotype was seen many times. This rearrangement joins TRBV6-5 to TRBJ1-2; D uncertain. The CDR3 has 16 amino acids. V was cut by 6 bases and J by 4 bases, with 21 bases left in between. Germline assignment: CDR1 MNHEY and CDR2 SVGAGI. The DNA for the CDR3 is TGTGCCAGCAGCCAAGCCTCATTGGGCCGCAGCTATGGCTACACCTTC. Its protein is CASSQASLGRSYGYTF.

This chain connects TRBV28 to TRBJ2-1, with unresolved D. The V end was cut by 6 bases, the J end by 8 bases, with 11 bases between. The CDR3 sequence is 12 residues long. CDR1 is MDHEN, CDR2 SYDVKM, per germline. CDR3 residues: CASSRPGDEQFF. In nucleotides, the CDR3 is TGTGCCAGCAGCCGGCCGGGCGATGAGCAGTTCTTC.

This clonotype was seen only a few times. This chain joins TRBV7-2 and TRBJ1-6, with 7 bases that match TRBD1. This CDR3 spans 16 amino acids. V was clipped by 2 bases and J by 9 bases; unmatched bases: 10. CDR1 is SGHTA and CDR2 is FQGNSA in the germline V gene. The CDR3 sequence is CASSLQGTVSSSPLHF. CDR3 DNA sequence: TGTGCCAGCAGCTTACAGGGGACAGTTAGTAGTTCACCCCTCCACTTT.

The rearrangement uses TRBV27 and TRBJ1-3, with D hard to call. CDR3 size: 13 residues. The V end lost 5 bases, the J end lost 4 bases, and 9 bases lay between the germline ends. The germline V gene encodes CDR1 MNHEY and CDR2 SMNVEV (reference sequence). This chain's CDR3 is CASSMLQGNTIYF. The CDR3 nucleotides read TGTGCCAGCAGTATGCTACAGGGAAACACCATATATTTT.

The chain carries TRBV11-2 and TRBJ2-4, with D hard to call. Germline V gene lookup returns CDR1 SGHAT and CDR2 FQNNGV. There are 15 residues in the CDR3. Trimming left V 5 bases short and J 2 bases short, with 13 bases between. As DNA, the CDR3 is TGTGCCAGCAGCCCATCTCCAGTTCCCAAAAACATTCAGTACTTC. The encoded protein is CASSPSPVPKNIQYF. The full variable domain, rest sourced from reference TRBV11-2 and TRBJ2-4, is EAGVAQSPRYKIIEKRQSVAFWCNPISGHATLYWYQQILGQGPKLLIQFQNNGVVDDSQLPKDRFSAERLKGVDSTLKIQPAKLEDSAVYLCASSPSPVPKNIQYFGAGTRLSVL.

This clonotype was seen many times. This chain connects TRBV5-1 to TRBJ2-3; no clear D gene. The CDR3 covers 15 residues. V shed 2 bases and J shed 0 bases, with 10 bases lying between them. From germline, CDR1 is SGHRS and CDR2 YFSETQ. The CDR3 DNA reads TGCGCCAGCAGCTTTACACCTTCTAGCACAGATACGCAGTATTTT. Translation: CASSFTPSSTDTQYF. The full variable domain, completed using reference TRBV5-1 and TRBJ2-3, is KAGVTQTPRYLIKTRGQQVTLSCSPISGHRSVSWYQQTPGQGLQFLFEYFSETQRNKGNFPGRFSGRQFSNSRSEMNVSTLELGDSALYLCASSFTPSSTDTQYFGPGTRLTVL.

The table lists this clonotype with many counts. V and J are TRBV4-3 and TRBJ2-1; 10 positions match TRBD2. This CDR3 is 14 amino acids long. V trimming: 1 base; J trimming: 8 bases; junction bases outside the gene matches: 2. Germline-derived CDR1 and CDR2 are LGHNA and YSLEER. CDR3 coding DNA: TGCGCCAGCAGCCAAGCTAGCGGGGGCTATGAGCAGTTCTTC. It yields the protein CASSQASGGYEQFF.

This chain uses TRBV6-5 with TRBJ1-2, with TRBD1 identical over 8 bases. CDR1 is MNHEY and CDR2 is SVGAGI in the germline V gene. The CDR3 runs 12 residues. Germline trimming cut 5 bases from V and 7 bases from J; bases unmatched to any gene: 3. DNA for the CDR3: TGTGCCAGCAGTCAGGGGGCGACTGGCTACACCTTC. It translates to CASSQGATGYTF.

There are many counts of this clonotype. The V call is TRBV12-3 or TRBV12-4, the J call TRBJ2-7; unclear D gene. The CDR3 length is 11 residues. Trimming shortened V by 5 bases and J by 7 bases, and 9 bases separated the two germline ends. This chain's CDR3 is CASSVTWEQYF. In DNA, the CDR3 is TGTGCCAGCAGTGTGACCTGGGAGCAGTACTTC.

V is TRBV27 and J is TRBJ2-5; possibly TRBD1 for D (7 bases). V gave up 7 bases and J gave up 6 bases, with 15 bases separating them. CDR3 length: 13 amino acids. Germline V gene data show CDR1 as MNHEY and CDR2 as SMNVEV (reference sequence). In DNA, the CDR3 is TGTGCCAGCACGGACAGGACTACGAAGACCCAGTACTTC. As protein: CASTDRTTKTQYF.

There are a few counts of this clonotype. The chain has TRBV7-9 and TRBJ2-1; 12 positions agree with TRBD1. Germline V gene lookup returns CDR1 SEHNR and CDR2 FQNEAQ (reference sequence). J lost 8 bases, V lost 4 bases, and 9 bases had no gene match. CDR3 length: 16 residues. In nucleotides, the CDR3 is TGTGCCAGCAGCTCGTGGGACAGGGGGCGTAGAGATGAGCAGTTCTTC. It encodes CASSSWDRGRRDEQFF. The full variable domain, its missing parts supplied by reference TRBV7-9 and TRBJ2-1, is DTGVSQNPRHKITKRGQNVTFRCDPISEHNRLYWYRQTLGQGPEFLTYFQNEAQLEKSRLLSDRFSAERPKGSFSTLEIQRTEQGDSAMYLCASSSWDRGRRDEQFFGPGTRLTVL.

V usage is TRBV9 and J usage is TRBJ2-5, with D unresolved. CDR3 size: 15 residues. Trimming shortened V by 4 bases and J by 4 bases, and 17 bases separated the two germline ends. The germline V gene encodes CDR1 SGDLS and CDR2 YYNGEE. CDR3 nucleotide sequence: TGTGCCAGCAGCCCCAGAGTCGGCGTCGGAGAGACCCAGTACTTC. Amino acids: CASSPRVGVGETQYF.

This clonotype was counted between two and nine times. The chain has TRBV5-6 and TRBJ1-5, with 7 bases matching TRBD1. V gave up 5 bases and J gave up 4 bases; unmatched junction bases: 9. The CDR3 has 15 amino acids. Germline CDR1 and CDR2: SGHDT and YYEEEE. Here the CDR3 DNA reads TGTGCCAGCAGACGTACAGGGGCGCTTAATCAGCCCCAGCATTTT. This encodes CASRRTGALNQPQHF.

The chain combines TRBV18 with TRBJ2-3; 8 nucleotides agree with TRBD1. Germline values: CDR1 KGHSH, CDR2 LQKENI. CDR3 length equals 16 residues. V dropped 1 base and J dropped 1; count of bases not matched to a gene: 4. In DNA form, the CDR3 reads TGTGCCAGCTCACCACTCCCGGGACAGGGCACAGATACGCAGTATTTT. This codes for CASSPLPGQGTDTQYF. The full variable domain, with the rest looked up from reference TRBV18 and TRBJ2-3, is NAGVMQNPRHLVRRRGQEARLRCSPMKGHSHVYWYRQLPEEGLKFMVYLQKENIIDESGMPKERFSAEFPKEGPSILRIQQVVRGDSAAYFCASSPLPGQGTDTQYFGPGTRLTVL.

This clonotype was seen more than once but under ten times. This rearrangement joins TRBV7-8 to TRBJ2-5, with 8 positions matching TRBD1. V was clipped by 2 bases and J by 3 bases; unmatched bases: 8. CDR1 is SGHVS, CDR2 FQNEAQ, per germline. The CDR3 is 16 residues long. This chain's CDR3 is CASSLFGAQGEETQYF. The CDR3 bases are TGTGCCAGCAGCTTATTTGGGGCACAGGGGGAAGAGACCCAGTACTTC.

This clonotype occurred a few times. CDR3 DNA: TGTGCCAGCAGCACCGGGACAGGGCTGTACGAGCAGTACTTC. Protein sequence: CASSTGTGLYEQYF. The V and J genes are TRBV5-6 and TRBJ2-7; TRBD1 aligns across 9 bases. This CDR3 spans 14 amino acids. Germline lookup yields CDR1 SGHDT and CDR2 YYEEEE. With V trimmed by 4 bases and J by 4 bases, 6 bases remained unmatched.

The table lists this clonotype with many counts. This rearrangement joins TRBV6-2 or TRBV6-3 to TRBJ2-3; D is unresolved. The V gene lost 4 bases and the J gene lost 2 bases, with 10 bases spanning the gap. Germline CDR1 and CDR2: MNHEY and SVGEGT. This CDR3 is 14 amino acids long. CDR3 sequence: CASSWGAHTDTQYF. CDR3 DNA sequence: TGTGCCAGCAGTTGGGGTGCCCACACAGATACGCAGTATTTT.

The chain joins TRBV30 to TRBJ1-5; unclear D gene. Deletions cut 3 bases from V and 1 base from J, with 13 bases between. The CDR3 covers 15 residues. Germline CDR1 and CDR2: GTSNPN and SVGIG (reference sequence). The CDR3 DNA follows: TGTGCCTGGAGGGCTAGGTCTACGAGCAATCAGCCCCAGCATTTT. Amino acids: CAWRARSTSNQPQHF. The whole variable domain, filled in from reference TRBV30 and TRBJ1-5, reads SQTIHQWPATLVQPVGSPLSLECTVEGTSNPNLYWYRQAAGRGLQLLFYSVGIGQISSEVPQNLSASRPQDRQFILSSKKLLLSDSGFYLCAWRARSTSNQPQHFGDGTRLSIL.